The entry below describes one T cell receptor (beta chain). Antigen: not known. V lost 10 bases to trimming and J lost 4 bases, with 19 bases between them. The CDR3 has 14 residues. CDR1 SEHNR and CDR2 FQNEAQ come from the germline V gene (reference sequence). The sample originates from a study of cytomegalovirus exposure and HLA in healthy donors. Study-wide points: Segments of the TCR beta V type were, in most cases, productive about 87% or about 30% of the time in an earlier analysis.

PCR primers comprised 60 Vbeta and 13 Jbeta primers. TCRdb keeps only in-frame clones here, not all; method: immunoSEQ multiplex PCR. Its table lists 55,000 or so clones. This TCR derives from a woman in her thirties in good health and CMV-seropositive. The chain carries TRBV7-9 and TRBJ1-2; weak D call: TRBD1 (6 bases). The sample taken for sequencing was PBMCs. The CDR3 region has the DNA TGTGCCATCCCGATCCTACAGGGAAGCTATGGCTACACCTTC. Its translation: CAIPILQGSYGYTF.